This T cell receptor beta chain is from a study of blood T cell repertoires in COVID-19. Study background: Acute and convalescent COVID-19 samples came from the United States, Italy and Spain. In each case, the material was cDNA or gDNA derived from T cells, B-cell-depleted T cells, or PBMCs.

Sequencing was performed with immunoSEQ multiplex PCR; in TCRdb, only in-frame clones are kept and a portion is missing. The sample lists 270,000 or so clones, 81% seen once, with about 3.2% in the top ten. This clone was observed a handful of times. A read error may produce the germline difference seen at one junction end. This receptor was identified in a woman aged 55-69 years with active or convalescent COVID-19. The sample taken for sequencing was peripheral blood.

CDR3 sequence reads: CASSLDLSGPRAIF. CDR3 nucleotides: TGTGCCAGCAGCTTAGATTTGTCGGGTCCTCGTGCAATCTTC. V is TRBV7-9 and J is TRBJ2-1; D call uncertain. From germline, CDR1 is SEHNR and CDR2 FQNEAQ (reference sequence). This CDR3 region has 14 residues.